Sequencing of this T cell receptor (beta chain) was carried out in a study of blood T cell repertoires in COVID-19. The overall study: PBMCs, B-cell-depleted T cells, or T cells were the source of the cDNA or gDNA that made up the material.

Produced via immunoSEQ multiplex PCR; TCRdb's table is partial and in-frame only. In the table there are 150,000 to 200,000 clones, around 82% of which are singletons. Individuals drawn from 24 US areas were about 18 to 95 years old. Participants had their cohort set by participant-reported clinical history. The recovered donors of Cohort 3 showed two negative PCRs, clearance, or symptom resolution. This CDR3 is 12 amino acids long. V lost 4 bases, J lost 4 bases, and 6 bases lay in between. CDR1 is SGHTS, CDR2 YDEGEE, per germline. The sequence was obtained from a man aged 35 to 55 who had recovered from COVID-19. The chain uses TRBV5-8 and TRBJ2-1, with D hard to call. Material: PBMCs or T cells enriched from blood (not recorded which). The CDR3 region is CASSLLYNEQFF. In DNA form, the CDR3 reads TGTGCCAGCAGCCTCCTTTACAATGAGCAGTTCTTC.